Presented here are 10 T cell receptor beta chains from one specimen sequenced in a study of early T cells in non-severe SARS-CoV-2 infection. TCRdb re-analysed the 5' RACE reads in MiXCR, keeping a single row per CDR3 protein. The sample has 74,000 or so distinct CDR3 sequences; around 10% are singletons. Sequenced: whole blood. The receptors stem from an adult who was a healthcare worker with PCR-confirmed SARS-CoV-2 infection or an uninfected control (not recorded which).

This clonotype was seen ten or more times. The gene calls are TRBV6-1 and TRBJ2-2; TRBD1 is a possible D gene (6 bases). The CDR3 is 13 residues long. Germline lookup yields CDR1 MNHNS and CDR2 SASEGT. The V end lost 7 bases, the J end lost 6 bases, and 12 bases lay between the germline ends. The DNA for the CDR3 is TGTGCCAGCATCCAGCCAGGGGCCGGGGAGCTGTTTTTT. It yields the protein CASIQPGAGELFF.

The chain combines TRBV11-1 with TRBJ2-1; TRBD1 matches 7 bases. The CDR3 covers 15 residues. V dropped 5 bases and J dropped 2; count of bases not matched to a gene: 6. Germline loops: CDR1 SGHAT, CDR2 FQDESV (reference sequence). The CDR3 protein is CASSIRQGPYNEQFF. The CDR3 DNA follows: TGTGCCAGCAGCATAAGACAGGGCCCCTACAATGAGCAGTTCTTC.

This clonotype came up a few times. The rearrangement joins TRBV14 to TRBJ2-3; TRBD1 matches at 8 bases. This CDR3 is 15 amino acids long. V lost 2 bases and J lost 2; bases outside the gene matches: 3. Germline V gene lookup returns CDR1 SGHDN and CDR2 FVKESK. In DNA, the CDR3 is TGTGCCAGCAGCCAACAGGGGGCTTTCACAGATACGCAGTATTTT. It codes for CASSQQGAFTDTQYF.

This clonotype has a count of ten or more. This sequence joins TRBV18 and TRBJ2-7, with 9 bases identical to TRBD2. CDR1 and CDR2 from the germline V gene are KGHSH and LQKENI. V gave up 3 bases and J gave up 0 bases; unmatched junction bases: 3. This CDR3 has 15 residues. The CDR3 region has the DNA TGTGCCAGCTCACCCAAAGCGGGGGGCTCCTACGAGCAGTACTTC. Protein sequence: CASSPKAGGSYEQYF.

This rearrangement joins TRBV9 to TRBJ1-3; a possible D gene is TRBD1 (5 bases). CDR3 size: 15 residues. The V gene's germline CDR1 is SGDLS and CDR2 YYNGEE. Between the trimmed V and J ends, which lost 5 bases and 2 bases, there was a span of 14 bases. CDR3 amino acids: CASRPGTGAGNTIYF. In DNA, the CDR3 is TGTGCCAGCAGGCCCGGCACAGGAGCTGGAAACACCATATATTTT.

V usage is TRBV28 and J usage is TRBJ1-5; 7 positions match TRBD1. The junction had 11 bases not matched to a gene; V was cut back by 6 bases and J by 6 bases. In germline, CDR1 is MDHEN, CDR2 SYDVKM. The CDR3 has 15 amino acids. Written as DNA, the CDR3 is TGTGCCAGCAGCCAGACAGGGACCCGAGCTCAGCCCCAGCATTTT. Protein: CASSQTGTRAQPQHF.

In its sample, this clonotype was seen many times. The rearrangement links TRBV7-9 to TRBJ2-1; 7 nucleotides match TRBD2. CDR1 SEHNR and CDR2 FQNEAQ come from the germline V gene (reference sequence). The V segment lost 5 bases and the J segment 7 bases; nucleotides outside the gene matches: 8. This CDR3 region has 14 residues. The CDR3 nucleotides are TGTGCCAGCAGCCACTGGACCGGGGGGAATGAGCAGTTCTTC. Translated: CASSHWTGGNEQFF.

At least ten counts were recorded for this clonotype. CDR3 sequence (DNA): TGTGCCAGCGCAGGACAGCAAGAAAACATTCAGTACTTC. Translating it yields CASAGQQENIQYF. This chain links TRBV19 with TRBJ2-4; the D gene is possibly TRBD1 (6 bases). Trimming took 9 bases from V and 5 from J, leaving 14 bases between them. This CDR3 has 13 amino acids. The germline V gene has CDR1 LNHDA and CDR2 SQIVND (reference sequence).

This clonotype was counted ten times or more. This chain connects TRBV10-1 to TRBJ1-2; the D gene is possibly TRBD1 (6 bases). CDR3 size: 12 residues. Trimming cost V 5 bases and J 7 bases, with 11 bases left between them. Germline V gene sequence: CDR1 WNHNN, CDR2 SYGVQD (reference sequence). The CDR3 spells CASSIAGAGYTF. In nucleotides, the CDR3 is TGCGCCAGCAGTATCGCAGGGGCTGGCTACACCTTC.

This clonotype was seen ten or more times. The DNA for the CDR3 is TGCAGTGCTCGACCCCGGACGAACACTGAAGCTTTCTTT. Translated: CSARPRTNTEAFF. The rearrangement joins TRBV20-1 to TRBJ1-1; D not certain. The CDR3 is 13 residues long. Deletions cut 5 bases from V and 1 base from J, with 11 bases between. The germline gives CDR1 DFQATT, CDR2 SNEGSKA (reference sequence).